These 27 T cell receptor beta chains originate from one sample sequenced in a study of cytomegalovirus exposure and HLA in healthy donors. The primer mix had 60 Vbeta and 13 Jbeta primers. Some clones are missing from TCRdb's copy, which holds only in-frame ones; the method was immunoSEQ multiplex PCR. The repertoire holds over 100,000 clones, with approximately 80% as singletons. The sample comprised PBMCs. These receptors all come from a woman under 40 in good health and CMV-seronegative.

V and J are TRBV10-3 and TRBJ2-5, with D hard to call. Per germline, CDR1 ENHRY and CDR2 SYGVKD. The V end was cut by 0 bases, the J end by 5 bases, with 10 bases between. The CDR3 runs 14 residues. Written as DNA, the CDR3 is TGTGCCATCAGTGAGTCGGTAGAGTTTGAGACCCAGTACTTC. As protein: CAISESVEFETQYF.

The chain combines TRBV12-5 with TRBJ2-7, with 10 bases lining up with TRBD1. Per germline, CDR1 LGHNT and CDR2 FRNRAP. The CDR3 loop spans 15 amino acids. V lost 4 bases, J lost 3 bases, and 6 bases stayed unmatched. The CDR3 coding sequence is TGTGCTAGTGGTTCTGGAGGGACAGGGGACTACGAGCAGTACTTC. As protein: CASGSGGTGDYEQYF.

The chain has TRBV27 and TRBJ1-5, with TRBD1 as a possible D gene (5 bases). This CDR3 comprises 15 residues. CDR1 MNHEY and CDR2 SMNVEV come from the germline V gene (reference sequence). V shed 6 bases and J shed 3 bases, with 15 bases lying between them. The CDR3 DNA sequence: TGTGCCAGCAGGCCGTTGACAGACTTCAATCAGCCCCAGCATTTT. Translation gives CASRPLTDFNQPQHF.

This clone was found a few times. The chain recombines TRBV5-1 with TRBJ2-7, with D hard to call. Trimming shortened V by 0 bases and J by 2 bases, and 12 bases separated the two germline ends. In germline, CDR1 is SGHRS, CDR2 YFSETQ. CDR3 size: 15 residues. CDR3 in DNA: TGCGCCAGCAGCTTGGACCCTGCAGTTACCTACGAGCAGTACTTC. Encoded protein: CASSLDPAVTYEQYF.

This clone has a single count. This chain uses TRBV6-4 with TRBJ2-2; TRBD2 aligns across 10 bases. The CDR3 is 16 amino acids. CDR1 and CDR2 from the germline V gene are MRHNA and SNTAGT. Trimming took 6 bases from V and 2 from J; bases not matched to a gene: 6. DNA of the CDR3: TGTGCCAGCAGGCCCAGCGGGAGGGTTAACACCGGGGAGCTGTTTTTT. Its translation is CASRPSGRVNTGELFF.

J is TRBJ1-6 and V is TRBV14; D might be TRBD1 (6 bases). V was pared by 1 base and J by 9 bases, with 13 bases between. CDR3 size: 15 residues. Per germline, CDR1 SGHDN and CDR2 FVKESK. The CDR3 region is CASSQVDRRRSPLHF. In DNA form, the CDR3 reads TGTGCCAGCAGCCAAGTCGACAGGCGGCGTTCACCCCTCCACTTT.

The V gene is TRBV6-5, the J gene TRBJ1-1; possible D gene TRBD1, 5 bases. V shed 2 bases and J shed 0 bases, with 7 bases lying between them. Looked up from germline, CDR1 is MNHEY and CDR2 is SVGAGI. This CDR3 region has 14 residues. CDR3 sequence (DNA): TGTGCCAGCAGTTACAGGGGCGTGAACACTGAAGCTTTCTTT. Translating gives CASSYRGVNTEAFF.

This clone was found a few times. The chain joins TRBV5-6 to TRBJ1-1, with a tentative D call TRBD1 (6 bases). This CDR3 spans 12 amino acids. Trimming stripped 4 bases from V and 11 bases from J, with 15 bases between. CDR1 and CDR2 (germline): SGHDT, YYEEEE. This CDR3 is CASSDTGRGAFF. DNA of the CDR3: TGTGCCAGCAGCGACACAGGGCGAGGGGCTTTCTTT.

Written as DNA, the CDR3 is TGTGCCAGCAGTCCAACAGGGCCCGGTGAAGCTTTCTTT. Amino acids: CASSPTGPGEAFF. This chain links TRBV6-6 with TRBJ1-1; TRBD1 might be the D (6 bases). Germline loops: CDR1 MNHNY, CDR2 SVGAGI (reference sequence). The V end lost 5 bases, the J end lost 7 bases, and 14 bases lay between the germline ends. The CDR3 runs to 13 residues.

In this sample, this clone turned up once. The chain uses TRBV11-3 and TRBJ2-5; 11 bases align to TRBD1. The CDR3 has 15 amino acids. Losses at the gene ends were 5 bases for V and 5 bases for J; bases not matched to a gene: 7. CDR1 and CDR2 (germline): SGHNT, YENEEA. In DNA, the CDR3 is TGTGCCAGCAGCATCGGACAGGGGGCATGGGAGACCCAGTACTTC. Translation: CASSIGQGAWETQYF.

In this sample, this clone turned up once. V and J are TRBV5-1 and TRBJ2-7, with 11 nucleotides matching TRBD2. CDR1 SGHRS and CDR2 YFSETQ come from the germline V gene. This CDR3 contains 17 residues. With 1 base clipped from V and 7 bases from J, the junction kept 13 bases outside the gene matches. CDR3 sequence (DNA): TGCGCCAGCAGCTTGTATAAAAATAGCGGGGGGGCGAGTGAGCAGTACTTC. It encodes CASSLYKNSGGASEQYF.

The V call is TRBV5-1, the J call TRBJ1-4; TRBD1 matches at 8 bases. The CDR3 length is 16 residues. Losses at the gene ends were 3 bases for V and 4 bases for J; bases not matched to a gene: 8. The V gene's germline CDR1 is SGHRS and CDR2 YFSETQ. The CDR3, as DNA: TGCGCCAGCAGCTATGGACAGGGTACGCTTAATGAAAAACTGTTTTTT. This encodes CASSYGQGTLNEKLFF.

The CDR3 is CSATGTSGTGTGELFF. The DNA for the CDR3 is TGCAGCGCCACTGGGACTAGCGGGACGGGCACCGGGGAGCTGTTTTTT. V and J are TRBV29-1 and TRBJ2-2, with 13 bases matching TRBD2. Germline V lookup: CDR1 SQVTM, CDR2 ANQGSEA. The CDR3 consists of 16 residues. Trimming at V came to 7 bases and at J to 4 bases, leaving 9 bases not matched to a gene.

The chain combines TRBV5-1 with TRBJ1-1; TRBD1 agrees at 7 bases. The CDR3 runs to 15 residues. From germline, CDR1 is SGHRS and CDR2 YFSETQ. V lost 7 bases to trimming and J lost 1 base; unmatched junction nucleotides: 10. The CDR3 sequence: CASSRGGGANTEAFF. The CDR3 nucleotides are TGCGCCAGCTCCAGAGGAGGGGGCGCGAACACTGAAGCTTTCTTT.

V gene TRBV7-2 combines with J gene TRBJ2-1, with 8 bases fitting TRBD2. The CDR3 is 17 residues long. The germline V gene has CDR1 SGHTA and CDR2 FQGNSA. After removal of 4 bases from V and 3 bases from J, the junction contained 11 bases not matched to a gene. The CDR3 loop reads CASSSQQLAARYNEQFF. The CDR3 bases are TGTGCCAGCAGCTCCCAGCAACTAGCGGCCCGCTACAATGAGCAGTTCTTC.

This chain uses TRBV7-3 with TRBJ1-2; 8 bases map to TRBD1. CDR3 size: 12 residues. V dropped 5 bases and J dropped 7; count of bases not matched to a gene: 3. Germline assignment: CDR1 SGHTA and CDR2 FQGTGA. The CDR3 DNA sequence: TGTGCCAGCAGCCTGGGGACAGGTGGCTACACCTTC. Translated: CASSLGTGGYTF.

The chain couples TRBV4-1 to TRBJ2-1; D is ambiguous. Germline assignment: CDR1 MGHRA and CDR2 YSYEKL. Trimming cost V 0 bases and J 7 bases, with 13 bases left between them. The CDR3 is 15 residues long. The CDR3 region is CASSQEVRPSNEQFF. The CDR3 DNA reads as TGCGCCAGCAGCCAAGAAGTCAGGCCCTCGAATGAGCAGTTCTTC.

J is TRBJ1-5 and V is TRBV19; 8 bases fit TRBD1. Per the germline V gene, CDR1 is LNHDA and CDR2 is SQIVND (reference sequence). J gave up 9 bases and V 6 bases, and 16 bases lay outside the gene matches. The CDR3 covers 16 residues. The CDR3: CASRKLQQGEDVPQHF. In DNA, the CDR3 is TGTGCCAGTAGGAAACTACAACAGGGGGAGGATGTGCCCCAGCATTTT.

In its sample, this clone was seen once. This chain links TRBV11-1 with TRBJ2-5; D might be TRBD2 (6 bases). The ends were cut back, 5 bases at V and 4 bases at J, with 17 bases in the middle. Germline values: CDR1 SGHAT, CDR2 FQDESV (reference sequence). CDR3 size: 15 residues. For the CDR3, the DNA is TGTGCCAGCAGCCTAAGTTCTAGCGCAGGAGAGACCCAGTACTTC. Translated, it gives CASSLSSSAGETQYF. Filled out from reference TRBV11-1 and TRBJ2-5, the complete variable domain reads EAEVAQSPRYKITEKSQAVAFWCDPISGHATLYWYRQILGQGPELLVQFQDESVVDDSQLPKDRFSAERLKGVDSTLKIQPAELGDSAMYLCASSLSSSAGETQYFGPGTRLLVL.

The CDR3 DNA reads as TGTGCCAGCAGCACTATTTCGGAGTCCAACACTGAAGCTTTCTTT. This gives the protein CASSTISESNTEAFF. The chain is built from TRBV9 and TRBJ1-1; no firm D call. Germline V lookup: CDR1 SGDLS, CDR2 YYNGEE. With 4 bases removed from V and 2 bases from J, the gap between germline ends came to 15 bases. This CDR3 is 15 amino acids long.

The chain carries TRBV6-1 and TRBJ2-5; 7 nucleotides line up with TRBD1. The trim removed 6 bases at V and 5 bases at J, leaving 12 bases unmatched. This CDR3 has 15 residues. Germline CDR1 and CDR2: MNHNS and SASEGT. As DNA, the CDR3 is TGTGCCAGCAGAAATACAGGGGTTTCGGTGGAGACCCAGTACTTC. Protein sequence: CASRNTGVSVETQYF.

This rearrangement joins TRBV21-1 to TRBJ2-3; the listed D gene, TRBD2, was not tested against the DNA. TRBV21-1 represents a pseudogene. This CDR3 has 14 amino acids. The CDR3 DNA follows: TGTGCCAGCAGCGCGGAACCGGGGGCAGATACGCAGTATTTT. Its protein product is CASSAEPGADTQYF.

This sequence joins TRBV4-3 and TRBJ1-4; D uncertain. This CDR3 contains 17 residues. Germline V lookup: CDR1 LGHNA, CDR2 YSLEER. V was cut by 0 bases and J by 8 bases, with 19 bases left in between. In DNA, the CDR3 is TGCGCCAGCAGCCAAGATGGAGTATTCCAAAGGTGGGAAAAACTGTTTTTT. This codes for CASSQDGVFQRWEKLFF.

V gene TRBV10-3 combines with J gene TRBJ1-2; 8 bases match TRBD1. The CDR3 is 16 amino acids. CDR1 ENHRY and CDR2 SYGVKD come from the germline V gene. After removal of 0 bases from V and 4 bases from J, the junction contained 7 bases not matched to a gene. The CDR3 region is CAISESGQDKSYGYTF. CDR3 nucleotide sequence: TGTGCCATCAGTGAGTCGGGACAGGACAAATCCTATGGCTACACCTTC.

The chain combines TRBV6-1 with TRBJ1-4, with D perhaps matching TRBD1 (6 bases). Germline CDR1 MNHNS, CDR2 SASEGT. The V and J ends lost 7 bases and 0 bases respectively, with 12 bases between them. This CDR3 comprises 15 residues. The chain's CDR3 is CASNPGQTTNEKLFF. The CDR3 DNA reads as TGTGCCAGCAACCCAGGACAGACAACTAATGAAAAACTGTTTTTT.

The V gene is TRBV29-1, the J gene TRBJ1-1, with D tentatively TRBD1 (5 bases). The V end was cut by 4 bases, the J end by 7 bases, with 16 bases between. This CDR3 has 13 residues. In germline, CDR1 is SQVTM, CDR2 ANQGSEA. CDR3 nucleotide sequence: TGCAGCGTTGGTAGTAGGGGCAATAGTGAAGCTTTCTTT. Translated: CSVGSRGNSEAFF.

This chain connects TRBV30 to TRBJ1-2, with D possibly matching TRBD1 (6 bases). The CDR3 extends over 15 amino acids. The V and J ends lost 2 bases and 5 bases respectively, with 18 bases between them. CDR1 GTSNPN and CDR2 SVGIG come from the germline V gene (reference sequence). Written as DNA, the CDR3 is TGTGCCTGGAGTCAATTAGGGACATGGTATTATGGCTACACCTTC. As protein: CAWSQLGTWYYGYTF.